Listed below are T cell receptor beta chains from one sample, sequenced in a study of blood T cell repertoires in COVID-19. Libraries were prepared by immunoSEQ multiplex PCR; TCRdb keeps only in-frame clonotypes and omits some of them. The data contain 250,000 or so clones, about 86% of them singletons. The sequencing sample was made of peripheral blood. These receptors were taken from a man aged 25 to 40 with active or convalescent COVID-19. CDR3s include the opening cysteine and the closing phenylalanine or tryptophan. The D gene is left open where the match is weak. The listing skips clone size in some rows; elsewhere it reads once, few, many or a size class.

15,TRBJ1-4,TRBD1,TRBV14,-,TGTGCCAGCAGCCACACCGGGACAGGGCCTGAAAAACTGTTTTTT,CASSHTGTGPEKLFF
11,TRBJ1-3,TRBD1,TRBV20-1,-,TGCAGTGCATATCGGACAGGCGGATTATATTTT,CSAYRTGGLYF
14,TRBJ1-2,TRBD1,TRBV19,few,TGTGCCAGTAGTATAACGACAGGGGGCTATGGCTACACCTTC,CASSITTGGYGYTF
16,TRBJ2-3,TRBD2,TRBV4-1,-,TGCGCCAGCAGCCAAGAATTAGCGGGGTTGTCAGATACGCAGTATTTT,CASSQELAGLSDTQYF
14,TRBJ1-2,TRBD1,TRBV18,-,TGTGCCAGCTCACGAGGACAGGGGATGGAGGGCTACACCTTC,CASSRGQGMEGYTF
12,TRBJ2-5,-,TRBV29-1,once,TGCAGCGTTGACAGAAACCAAGAGACCCAGTACTTC,CSVDRNQETQYF
15,TRBJ2-2,-,TRBV5-6,-,TGTGCCAGCAGCTTGTATGGGCGTAACACCGGGGAGCTGTTTTTT,CASSLYGRNTGELFF
18,TRBJ1-5,TRBD1,TRBV24-1,-,TGTGCCACCAGTGATTTACTAAACAGGGGGGTAGTGTGTCAGCCCCAGCATTTT,CATSDLLNRGVVCQPQHF
13,TRBJ1-2,-,TRBV27,-,TGTGCCAGCAGTCTACTCCCTAACTATGGCTACACCTTC,CASSLLPNYGYTF
15,TRBJ1-5,TRBD1,TRBV6-5,-,TGTGCCAGCAGGCCCCGGGACAGGGGGCTTCAGCCCCAGCATTTT,CASRPRDRGLQPQHF
14,TRBJ2-1,TRBD1,TRBV5-1,-,TGCGCCAGCCAAGCGACAGGGGCCTATAATGAGCAGTTCTTC,CASQATGAYNEQFF
13,TRBJ2-7,TRBD1,TRBV27,-,TGTGCCAGCAGTCGTATACAGGGGGACGAGCAGTACTTC,CASSRIQGDEQYF
15,TRBJ1-3,TRBD1,TRBV5-6,-,TGTGCCAGCAGTTCTACAGGGGCGGAGGGAAACACCATATATTTT,CASSSTGAEGNTIYF
14,TRBJ2-5,TRBD1,TRBV14,-,TGTGCCAGCAGCCCAGCGGACAGGATGGAGACCCAGTACTTC,CASSPADRMETQYF
13,TRBJ1-5,-,TRBV6-5,-,TGTGCCAGCAGTTTTCGGTTAGATCAGCCCCAGCATTTT,CASSFRLDQPQHF
18,TRBJ1-6,TRBD1,TRBV7-9,once,TGTGCCAGCAGCCAAGGAACCACAGGGGTTCGTGAAGTCTCACCCCTCCACTTT,CASSQGTTGVREVSPLHF
18,TRBJ2-3,TRBD2,TRBV29-1,-,TGCAGCGTTGGGGGACTAGGGAGCGGGAACCCTAGCACAGATACGCAGTATTTT,CSVGGLGSGNPSTDTQYF
12,TRBJ1-1,TRBD1,TRBV7-8,-,TGTGCCAGCAGCTTAGACAGGGGAGAAGCTTTCTTT,CASSLDRGEAFF
14,TRBJ2-7,-,TRBV5-5,-,TGTGCCAGCAGCTTCAGGCCCCAAACCGACGAGCAGTACTTC,CASSFRPQTDEQYF
13,TRBJ1-1,-,TRBV5-1,-,TGCGCCAGCAGCTTGAATGTGGGGGGAAACGCTTTCTTT,CASSLNVGGNAFF
17,TRBJ2-3,TRBD2,TRBV5-1,once,TGCGCCAGCAGCTTGGCAGGAGCGGGGGGATGGGATGATACGCAGTATTTT,CASSLAGAGGWDDTQYF
13,TRBJ2-3,TRBD1,TRBV6-5,many,TGTGCCACCGGGACAGGGGGCACAGATACGCAGTATTTT,CATGTGGTDTQYF
18,TRBJ2-3,-,TRBV7-6,-,TGTGCCAGCAGCTTGTTTTCCGTGAGGGGGGGGAAATCAGATACGCAGTATTTT,CASSLFSVRGGKSDTQYF
15,TRBJ2-1,-,TRBV5-1,-,TGCGCCAGCAGCTTGGCCCAAAGGGGCTACAATGAGCAGTTCTTC,CASSLAQRGYNEQFF
14,TRBJ1-5,-,TRBV19,-,TGTGCCAGTAGTATAGGGGCTAGCAATCAGCCCCAGCATTTT,CASSIGASNQPQHF
14,TRBJ2-5,TRBD1,TRBV6-5,few,TGTGCCAGCGGAGGGACAGGGTTCCGGGAGACCCAGTACTTC,CASGGTGFRETQYF
16,TRBJ2-6,-,TRBV4-2,-,TGTGCCAGCAGCCAAGATTGGTCAGCTGGGGCCAACGTCCTGACTTTC,CASSQDWSAGANVLTF
16,TRBJ1-4,TRBD1,TRBV15,-,TGTGCCACCAGCAGGGACGAGACAGGGTGGGTTGAAAAACTGTTTTTT,CATSRDETGWVEKLFF
15,TRBJ2-7,TRBD2,TRBV7-6,few,TGTGCCAGCAGCTTAGGTACTAGCGGTTCCTACGAGCAGTACTTC,CASSLGTSGSYEQYF
13,TRBJ1-6,-,TRBV2,-,TGTGCCAGCAAGGCGGACAGTCATTCACCCCTCCACTTT,CASKADSHSPLHF
15,TRBJ2-3,TRBD2,TRBV14,-,TGTGCCAGCAGCCTCCGAGCGGGGGTTACAGATACGCAGTATTTT,CASSLRAGVTDTQYF
12,TRBJ2-7,-,TRBV11-1,-,TGTGCCAGCAGCCGGGATGCTTACGAGCAGTACTTC,CASSRDAYEQYF
14,TRBJ1-1,TRBD1,TRBV13,-,TGTGCCAGCAGCTACCGGGACAGGGGCACTGAAGCTTTCTTT,CASSYRDRGTEAFF
17,TRBJ1-3,-,TRBV6-6,-,TGTGCCAGCAGTCCCGCCCGCGGGGGACAAGGTGGAAACACCATATATTTT,CASSPARGGQGGNTIYF
13,TRBJ2-2,-,TRBV11-3,-,TGTGCCAGCAGCTTAATCCAAACCGGGGAGCTGTTTTTT,CASSLIQTGELFF
18,TRBJ2-1,TRBD2,TRBV5-6,-,TGTGCCAGCAGCTTGACTAGCGGGGGCTCGGGGCGGTACAATGAGCAGTTCTTC,CASSLTSGGSGRYNEQFF
15,TRBJ1-6,-,TRBV3-1/TRBV3-2,-,TGTGCCAGCAGCCAGGGGACAAGAGACAATTCACCCCTCCACTTT,CASSQGTRDNSPLHF
13,TRBJ1-6,-,TRBV20-1,-,TGCAGTGCTAGTGTCGCAGGGAATTCACCCCTCCACTTT,CSASVAGNSPLHF
15,TRBJ2-1,TRBD1,TRBV25-1,-,TGTGCCAGCAGTGAAGAGGACAGGGGGAATGATGAGCAGTTCTTC,CASSEEDRGNDEQFF
11,TRBJ1-2,-,TRBV29-1,-,TGCAGCGGGGAGACGAACTATGGCTACACCTTC,CSGETNYGYTF
17,TRBJ2-7,-,TRBV5-1,-,TGCGCCAGCAGCCCACCAACACCGGCGGGGCGCCCCTACGAGCAGTACTTC,CASSPPTPAGRPYEQYF
16,TRBJ1-2,-,TRBV7-2,-,TGTGCCAGCAGCCGTCAACCAGCCGGGGTTAACTATGGCTACACCTTC,CASSRQPAGVNYGYTF
17,TRBJ2-1,-,TRBV4-1,-,TGCGCCAGCAGCCAGGACAGTCAGACAGTCTCCTACAATGAGCAGTTCTTC,CASSQDSQTVSYNEQFF
15,TRBJ2-3,-,TRBV19,-,TGTGCCAGTAGTGACAGTTCACCATCGAAAGATACGCAGTATTTT,CASSDSSPSKDTQYF
18,TRBJ1-6,TRBD1,TRBV6-7,once,TGTGCCAGCAGTTACCACCCCAAAGGACAGGGGTGGAATTCACCCCTCCACTTT,CASSYHPKGQGWNSPLHF
16,TRBJ1-2,-,TRBV10-3,-,TGTGCCATCAGACCCACAGGGAGCCGGACGGACTATGGCTACACCTTC,CAIRPTGSRTDYGYTF
14,TRBJ1-1,-,TRBV18,-,TGTGCCAGCTCACCTCAATGGAGGAACACTGAAGCTTTCTTT,CASSPQWRNTEAFF
13,TRBJ1-4,-,TRBV3-1/TRBV3-2,few,TGTGCCAGCAGCCAAGGATTGAGTGAAAAACTGTTTTTT,CASSQGLSEKLFF
16,TRBJ2-2,TRBD2,TRBV7-3,-,TGTGCCAGCAGCTCCCTAGCGGGGGGAGACACCGGGGAGCTGTTTTTT,CASSSLAGGDTGELFF
13,TRBJ2-7,TRBD1,TRBV7-9,-,TGTGCCAGCAGCAGCCGGGACAGGCACGAGCAGTACTTC,CASSSRDRHEQYF